This T cell receptor beta chain appears in the sequencing data of a study of OX40 agonist ivuxolimab in advanced cancers. Study-level information: Administration of intravenous ivuxolimab to patients occurred every 2 weeks at 0.01 to 10 mg/kg. The dose-escalation cohort was around 83% male, with a mean age of 60 years, ranging roughly 20 to 90.

Blood was sampled at baseline, cycle 4 day 1, and cycle 7 day 1. A remark on this clone: What it binds is unknown.

Here immunoSEQ multiplex PCR was the method, and the copy in TCRdb shows in-frame clones only, minus some. The table includes tens of thousands of clones, around 88% detected once. Study-level results: On average, a greater number of expanded clones characterised CD8+ T cells relative to CD4+.

This CDR3 has 13 amino acids. Germline lookup yields CDR1 MNHNS and CDR2 SASEGT. Trimming left V 1 base short and J 1 base short, with 4 bases between. This sequence originates from an adult with an advanced solid tumor such as melanoma, head and neck, liver or kidney cancer. The sample here was CD4+ or CD8+ T cells sorted from blood, taken in a trial of the OX40 agonist ivuxolimab. The chain links TRBV6-1 to TRBJ1-1; the D is unclear. The CDR3 coding sequence is TGTGCCAGCAGTGAAGTTCCGAACACTGAAGCTTTCTTT. Translated: CASSEVPNTEAFF.